Listed below are T cell receptor beta chains from one sample, sequenced in a study of blood T cell repertoires in COVID-19. The repertoire was sequenced with immunoSEQ multiplex PCR; TCRdb's copy has only in-frame clones and lacks some. The sample has 110,000 or so clones, about 75% seen once. Sample: peripheral blood. These receptors were collected from a woman in her 70s with acute or convalescent COVID-19. The CDR3 runs from the conserved cysteine through the conserved F or W. A D gene is named only where the DNA matches it firmly. Not all rows give a size; the values are once, few, many and, for expanded clones, a class.

J: TRBJ2-5
size: NA
V: TRBV9
D: NA
CDR3: CASSVGGAGEETQYF
DNA: TGTGCCAGCAGCGTAGGTGGGGCAGGAGAAGAGACCCAGTACTTC

J: TRBJ2-6
size: NA
V: TRBV6-1
D: NA
CDR3: CASSAGRGSGANVLTF
DNA: TGTGCCAGCAGTGCCGGACGGGGGTCTGGGGCCAACGTCCTGACTTTC

J: TRBJ1-3
size: NA
V: TRBV11-2
D: TRBD1
CDR3: CASSRDRGLNTIYF
DNA: TGTGCCAGCAGCCGGGACAGGGGGCTAAACACCATATATTTT

J: TRBJ1-1
size: NA
V: TRBV19
D: NA
CDR3: CASSILVGPLEAFF
DNA: TGTGCCAGTAGTATTTTGGTTGGGCCTCTTGAAGCTTTCTTT

J: TRBJ1-1
size: few
V: TRBV6-5
D: NA
CDR3: CASTRNRDTEAFF
DNA: TGTGCCAGCACGCGTAACAGGGATACTGAAGCTTTCTTT

J: TRBJ2-3
size: NA
V: TRBV15
D: TRBD1
CDR3: CATSRDGQGVDTQYF
DNA: TGTGCCACCAGCAGAGATGGACAGGGCGTAGATACGCAGTATTTT

J: TRBJ2-5
size: NA
V: TRBV7-8
D: NA
CDR3: CASSGYIGSGQETQYF
DNA: TGTGCCAGCAGCGGCTATATAGGATCGGGCCAAGAGACCCAGTACTTC

J: TRBJ2-5
size: NA
V: TRBV11-2
D: NA
CDR3: CASSLVEAVRGMETQYF
DNA: TGTGCCAGCAGCTTAGTCGAGGCCGTGAGAGGGATGGAGACCCAGTACTTC

J: TRBJ2-1
size: NA
V: TRBV7-2
D: TRBD2
CDR3: CASRHSGGGGEQFF
DNA: TGTGCCAGCAGACATAGCGGGGGGGGCGGTGAGCAGTTCTTC

J: TRBJ1-2
size: NA
V: TRBV10-3
D: NA
CDR3: CAISEGDYGYTF
DNA: TGTGCCATCTCGGAGGGAGACTATGGCTACACCTTC

J: TRBJ2-3
size: many
V: TRBV29-1
D: NA
CDR3: CSGESTDTQYF
DNA: TGCAGCGGAGAGAGCACAGATACGCAGTATTTT

J: TRBJ1-1
size: NA
V: TRBV9
D: NA
CDR3: CASSVGGGSREDTEAFF
DNA: TGTGCCAGCAGCGTAGGAGGAGGTAGCAGGGAGGACACTGAAGCTTTCTTT

J: TRBJ2-7
size: NA
V: TRBV6-6
D: TRBD1
CDR3: CASSYPGQGFEQYF
DNA: TGTGCCAGCAGTTACCCGGGACAGGGGTTCGAGCAGTACTTC

J: TRBJ2-1
size: NA
V: TRBV30
D: NA
CDR3: CAWSGGSSYNEQFF
DNA: TGTGCCTGGAGTGGGGGCAGTTCCTACAATGAGCAGTTCTTC

J: TRBJ2-7
size: NA
V: TRBV6-5
D: NA
CDR3: CASTVSYEQYF
DNA: TGTGCCAGCACAGTATCCTACGAGCAGTACTTC

J: TRBJ2-1
size: NA
V: TRBV10-2
D: NA
CDR3: CASRGTQFGYNEQFF
DNA: TGCGCCAGCAGGGGGACTCAATTTGGGTACAATGAGCAGTTCTTC

J: TRBJ2-3
size: NA
V: TRBV5-1
D: TRBD2
CDR3: CASSLIAGGITDTQYF
DNA: TGCGCCAGCAGTCTTATAGCGGGGGGGATCACAGATACGCAGTATTTT

J: TRBJ1-1
size: NA
V: TRBV27
D: NA
CDR3: CASSLGASKNTEAFF
DNA: TGTGCCAGCAGTTTAGGGGCGAGTAAGAACACTGAAGCTTTCTTT

J: TRBJ2-3
size: NA
V: TRBV19
D: NA
CDR3: CASSQTGDTQYF
DNA: TGTGCCAGTAGTCAAACGGGGGATACGCAGTATTTT

J: TRBJ1-1
size: NA
V: TRBV4-1
D: TRBD1
CDR3: CASSHPSGQGIGGTEAFF
DNA: TGCGCCAGCAGCCATCCTTCGGGACAGGGGATTGGAGGGACTGAAGCTTTCTTT

J: TRBJ2-5
size: NA
V: TRBV10-2
D: NA
CDR3: CASSLGRWETQYF
DNA: TGCGCCAGCAGTTTAGGGAGATGGGAGACCCAGTACTTC

J: TRBJ1-5
size: once
V: TRBV7-8
D: NA
CDR3: CASSQTAGALQPQHF
DNA: TGTGCCAGCAGCCAGACTGCGGGGGCTCTTCAGCCCCAGCATTTT

J: TRBJ1-1
size: NA
V: TRBV5-6
D: NA
CDR3: CASSYRGKGRAFF
DNA: TGTGCCAGCAGCTACCGGGGGAAGGGCAGAGCTTTCTTT

J: TRBJ1-2
size: NA
V: TRBV6-1
D: NA
CDR3: CASSVEGGAYGYTF
DNA: TGTGCCAGCAGTGTAGAGGGCGGGGCCTATGGCTACACCTTC